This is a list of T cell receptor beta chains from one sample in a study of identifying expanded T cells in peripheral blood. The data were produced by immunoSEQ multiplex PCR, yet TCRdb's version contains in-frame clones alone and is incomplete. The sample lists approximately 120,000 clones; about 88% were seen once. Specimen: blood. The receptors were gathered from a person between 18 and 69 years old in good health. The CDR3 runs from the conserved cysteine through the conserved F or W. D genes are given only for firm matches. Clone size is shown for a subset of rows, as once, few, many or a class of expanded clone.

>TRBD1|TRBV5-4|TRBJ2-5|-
CASSFRQGRAQETQYF
TGTGCCAGCAGCTTTAGACAGGGACGTGCCCAAGAGACCCAGTACTTC
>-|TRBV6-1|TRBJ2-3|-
CASAYTDTQYF
TGTGCCAGCGCCTACACAGATACGCAGTATTTT
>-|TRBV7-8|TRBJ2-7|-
CASSPQDGSSYEQYF
TGTGCCAGCAGCCCCCAGGACGGAAGCTCCTACGAGCAGTACTTC
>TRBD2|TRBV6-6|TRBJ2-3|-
CASSGGSDTQYF
TGTGCCAGCTCGGGAGGATCAGATACGCAGTATTTT
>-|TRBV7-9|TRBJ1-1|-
CASSVRDSATEAFF
TGTGCCAGCAGTGTTAGGGACTCCGCCACTGAAGCTTTCTTT
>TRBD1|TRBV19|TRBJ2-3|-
CASSLGQGTDTQYF
TGTGCCAGTAGTCTAGGACAGGGAACAGATACGCAGTATTTT
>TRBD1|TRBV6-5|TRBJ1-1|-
CASSYGPFDRGAFF
TGTGCCAGCAGTTACGGTCCATTTGACAGGGGTGCTTTCTTT
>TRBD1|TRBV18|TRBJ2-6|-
CASSPGQGAGANVLTF
TGTGCCAGCTCACCGGGACAGGGGGCTGGGGCCAACGTCCTGACTTTC
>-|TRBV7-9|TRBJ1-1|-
CASSLGQVGLTEAFF
TGTGCCAGCAGCTTAGGGCAGGTAGGGTTGACTGAAGCTTTCTTT
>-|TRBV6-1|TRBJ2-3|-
CAIIEGAADTDTQYF
TGTGCCATCATCGAAGGGGCCGCAGACACAGATACGCAGTATTTT
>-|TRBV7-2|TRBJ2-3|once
CASSLTGSSTDTQYF
TGTGCCAGCAGCTTGACGGGTTCTAGCACAGATACGCAGTATTTT
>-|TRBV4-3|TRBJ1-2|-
CASSQGVTLGYGYTF
TGCGCCAGCAGCCAGGGTGTAACACTGGGCTATGGCTACACCTTC
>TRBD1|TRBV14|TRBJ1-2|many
CASSRTGLDYGYTF
TGTGCCAGCAGCCGGACAGGGTTGGACTATGGCTACACCTTC
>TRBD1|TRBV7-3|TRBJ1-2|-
CASSPVGQEIYGYTF
TGTGCCAGCAGCCCGGTGGGACAGGAGATCTATGGCTACACCTTC
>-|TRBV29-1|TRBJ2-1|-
CSVATLQIVYNEQFF
TGCAGCGTCGCAACGTTACAGATCGTCTACAATGAGCAGTTCTTC